A selection of T cell receptor beta chains follows, all from one sample in a study of shared clonotypes between healthy human individuals. Some clones are missing from TCRdb's copy, which holds only in-frame ones; the method was immunoSEQ multiplex PCR. The data contain about 2.3 million clones, 80% to 95% of them singletons. Sequenced input: naive CD4+ T cells from PBMCs. These receptor sequences come from a man between 18 and 29 years old in good health. Some clones in this sample may be carry-over from other donors' samples. Each CDR3 is given with its conserved first and last residue. The D gene is left open where the match is weak. The size of a clone is reported for some rows only, either as once, few or many, or as a class for expanded clones.

TRBJ2-1,NA,NA,TRBV5-6,CASYGLAYDNEQFF,TGTGCCAGCTACGGGTTAGCGTACGACAATGAGCAGTTCTTC
TRBJ2-1,TRBD1,NA,TRBV5-1,CASSLEGQGSNEQFF,TGCGCCAGCAGCTTGGAAGGACAGGGGTCCAATGAGCAGTTCTTC
TRBJ2-2,NA,NA,TRBV5-1,CASSLERPGRTDTGELFF,TGCGCCAGCAGCTTGGAAAGGCCCGGAAGGACAGACACCGGGGAGCTGTTTTTT
TRBJ2-6,NA,NA,TRBV7-2,CASSLRGSGANVLTF,TGTGCCAGCAGCTTACGGGGGTCTGGGGCCAACGTCCTGACTTTC
TRBJ2-7,NA,once,TRBV6-1,CASNTQGHEQYF,TGTGCCAGCAATACACAGGGTCACGAGCAGTACTTC
TRBJ2-5,NA,NA,TRBV5-1,CASSFLDIEETQYF,TGCGCCAGCAGCTTTTTGGACATAGAAGAGACCCAGTACTTC
TRBJ2-5,NA,NA,TRBV7-7,CASSRSPAETQYF,TGTGCCAGCAGCCGCAGCCCTGCAGAGACCCAGTACTTC
TRBJ2-1,TRBD2,NA,TRBV6-4,CASRSGLAGANEQFF,TGTGCCAGCAGATCGGGACTAGCGGGAGCGAATGAGCAGTTCTTC
TRBJ1-1,NA,NA,TRBV5-4,CASSSKKTGNTEAFF,TGTGCCAGCAGCTCAAAAAAAACAGGGAACACTGAAGCTTTCTTT
TRBJ1-6,NA,NA,TRBV7-9,CASSTRTATNSPLHF,TGTGCCAGCAGCACCCGGACAGCAACCAATTCACCCCTCCACTTT
TRBJ2-2,NA,NA,TRBV7-9,CASSFTDTGELFF,TGTGCCAGCAGCTTTACAGACACCGGGGAGCTGTTTTTT
TRBJ1-2,TRBD1,NA,TRBV19,CASRARAAGGSYGYTF,TGTGCCAGTAGGGCTCGGGCGGCAGGGGGCTCGTATGGCTACACCTTC
TRBJ2-6,TRBD2,NA,TRBV27,CASSHRGGGSSSGANVLTF,TGTGCCAGCAGTCACCGCGGGGGGGGTTCCTCCTCTGGGGCCAACGTCCTGACTTTC
TRBJ2-7,NA,NA,TRBV28,CASSLIGFREQYF,TGTGCCAGCAGTTTGATAGGGTTCCGGGAGCAGTACTTC
TRBJ1-1,NA,once,TRBV23-1,CASSRVPPGISPEAFF,TGCGCCAGCAGTCGGGTACCCCCGGGAATAAGTCCTGAAGCTTTCTTT
TRBJ1-3,NA,NA,TRBV6-1,CASSQTGGPIYF,TGTGCCAGCAGTCAAACGGGGGGCCCCATATATTTT
TRBJ2-5,NA,NA,TRBV7-8,CATRVSQVVETQYF,TGTGCCACCCGAGTTAGCCAAGTGGTAGAGACCCAGTACTTC
TRBJ2-1,TRBD2,NA,TRBV7-9,CASSHGTSGYLEQFF,TGTGCCAGCAGCCACGGGACTAGCGGCTACCTTGAGCAGTTCTTC
TRBJ1-1,NA,NA,TRBV19,CASSDRRVGNTEAFF,TGTGCCAGTTCTGACAGGAGGGTCGGGAACACTGAAGCTTTCTTT
TRBJ2-7,NA,NA,TRBV28,CASSYPGLSVEQYF,TGTGCCAGCAGTTATCCGGGGTTGTCGGTCGAGCAGTACTTC
TRBJ1-5,NA,NA,TRBV2,CASSEQGLGNQPQHF,TGTGCCAGCAGTGAACAGGGGTTGGGCAATCAGCCCCAGCATTTT
TRBJ2-1,TRBD2,NA,TRBV7-2,CASSLAFSGRRGEQFF,TGTGCCAGCAGCTTAGCGTTTAGCGGGAGGAGGGGTGAGCAGTTCTTC
TRBJ2-7,TRBD1,NA,TRBV9,CASSVLGQGPYEQYF,TGTGCCAGCAGCGTCCTGGGACAGGGGCCCTACGAGCAGTACTTC
TRBJ2-5,NA,NA,TRBV2,CASRGEVTQYF,TGTGCCAGCAGGGGAGAGGTGACCCAGTACTTC